This entry describes one TCR beta chain. This CDR3 region has 13 residues. Trimming shortened V by 5 bases and J by 1 base, and 8 bases separated the two germline ends. Per germline, CDR1 MNHEY and CDR2 SVGAGI. TCRdb's copy holds only in-frame clones and misses some; the assay was immunoSEQ multiplex PCR. This sample has roughly 1,500,000 clones, with approximately 98.5% found just once. This sample is part of a study of shared clonotypes between healthy human individuals. Sequenced sample: naive CD4+ T cells sorted from blood. Noted subset: CD45RA+ positively selected. The V and J genes are TRBV6-5 and TRBJ1-1; D call uncertain. This TCR came from a man aged 25 to 45 in good health. The CDR3 DNA sequence: TGTGCCAGCAGTGTTCATCCGAACACTGAAGCTTTCTTT. Translated, it gives CASSVHPNTEAFF.